This T cell receptor beta chain was recovered during a study of CD8 T cells in Susac syndrome. Broader study findings: It was acknowledged in the study that its TCR sequencing and HLA analysis involved a relatively small number of individuals.

RNA, at roughly 0.5 to 1 ug, was reverse transcribed with random hexamers. With immunoSEQ multiplex PCR, TCR beta CDR3 was amplified across 54 Vbeta and 13 Jbeta. TCRdb re-called the immunoSEQ multiplex PCR reads through MiXCR, storing one row per CDR3 protein. The table shows around 160,000 distinct CDR3 sequences, with 93% occurring only once. As regards this clonotype: Its matching antigen is unknown.

The J segment lost 2 bases and the V segment lost 6 bases, leaving 9 bases of the junction unmatched. This CDR3 has 15 amino acids. The germline gives CDR1 MNHEY, CDR2 SVGAGI. TCR beta sequences were obtained from blood CD8+ and CD4+ T cells. Purification of the CD8+ and CD4+ T cells relied on negative isolation, and TEMRA cells underwent FACS enrichment. The specimen was CD4+ T cells from PBMCs. The sequence came from a human donor in good health. The gene calls are TRBV6-5 and TRBJ1-2; 7 bases match TRBD1. The DNA of the CDR3 is TGTGCCAGCAGATCCTCAGGGGGACCAAACTATGGCTACACCTTC. Its translation: CASRSSGGPNYGYTF.